Listed below are T cell receptor beta chains from one sample, sequenced in a study of T cell changes during pregnancy in multiple sclerosis. Sequencing was performed with immunoSEQ multiplex PCR; in TCRdb, only in-frame clones are kept and a portion is missing. The data contain roughly 25,000 clones, 70% to 90% of them singletons. The material sequenced was CD4+ T cells from peripheral blood mononuclear cells, taken in the first trimester of pregnancy. These receptors came from a female donor in good health, enrolled as a control in a pregnancy study. The CDR3 runs from the conserved cysteine through the conserved F or W. D genes are given only for firm matches. Clone sizes are given selectively: once, few, many, or a class where the clone is expanded.

V gene	D gene	clone size	J gene	CDR3 DNA	CDR3 protein
TRBV5-4	.	.	TRBJ1-5	TGTGCCAGCAGCTTGGGAGGGCCCGATCAGCCCCAGCATTTT	CASSLGGPDQPQHF
TRBV20-1	.	.	TRBJ2-5	TGCAGTTGGGGGCGGTTAGAGACCCAGTACTTC	CSWGRLETQYF
TRBV6-1	TRBD1	.	TRBJ1-2	TGTGCCAGTACCCGGGACAGGGATGAATATGGCTACACCTTC	CASTRDRDEYGYTF
TRBV19	TRBD1	.	TRBJ2-5	TGTGCCAGTAGAGGGGGCAATGGGGAGACCCAGTACTTC	CASRGGNGETQYF
TRBV29-1	.	once	TRBJ2-7	TGCAGCGCAGGGGACAACGCCTACGAGCAGTACTTC	CSAGDNAYEQYF
TRBV7-9	.	.	TRBJ2-7	TGTGCCAGCAGCACCCTGGGACTCTCCTACGAGCAGTACTTC	CASSTLGLSYEQYF
TRBV27	TRBD2	.	TRBJ2-3	TGTGCCAGCAGTGCTCGGGTTAGCGGGACTTATACGCAGTATTTT	CASSARVSGTYTQYF
TRBV19	TRBD1	few	TRBJ1-1	TGTGCCAGTAGTACTACGGGACAGAAAGCTTTCTTT	CASSTTGQKAFF
TRBV6-6	.	.	TRBJ1-3	TGTGCCAGCAGTTACATGCGTCCGGGAAACACCATATATTTT	CASSYMRPGNTIYF
TRBV19	TRBD2	.	TRBJ2-7	TGTGCCAGTACCTCAAGCGGCGGGGGGTCCTACGAGCAGTACTTC	CASTSSGGGSYEQYF